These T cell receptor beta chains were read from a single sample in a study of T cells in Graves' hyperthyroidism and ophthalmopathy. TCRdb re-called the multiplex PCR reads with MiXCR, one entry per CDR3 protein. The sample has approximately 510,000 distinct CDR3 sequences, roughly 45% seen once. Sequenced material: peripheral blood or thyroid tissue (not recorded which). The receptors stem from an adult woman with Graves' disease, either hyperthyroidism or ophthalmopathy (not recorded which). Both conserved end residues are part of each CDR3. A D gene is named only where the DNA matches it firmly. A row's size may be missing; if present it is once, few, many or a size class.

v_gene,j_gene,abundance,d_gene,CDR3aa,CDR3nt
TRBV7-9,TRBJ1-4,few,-,CASSLVGEGREKLFF,TGTGCCAGCAGCTTAGTCGGGGAGGGACGTGAAAAACTGTTTTTT
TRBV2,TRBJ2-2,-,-,CASRPPGNTGELFF,TGTGCCAGCAGACCCCCGGGGAACACCGGGGAGCTGTTTTTT
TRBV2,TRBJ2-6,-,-,CAITPGANVLTF,TGTGCTATCACGCCTGGGGCCAACGTCCTGACTTTC
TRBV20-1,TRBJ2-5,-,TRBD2,CSARGGTSGSRETQYF,TGCAGTGCTAGAGGAGGAACTAGCGGGAGCCGGGAGACCCAGTACTTC
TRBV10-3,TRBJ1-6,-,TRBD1,CASSRRRLGTGENSPLHF,TGTGCCAGCAGTCGACGACGACTGGGGACAGGGGAAAATTCACCCCTCCACTTT
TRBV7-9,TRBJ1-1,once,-,CASSLRDGTNEAFF,TGTGCCAGCAGCTTAAGGGACGGAACTAATGAAGCTTTCTTT
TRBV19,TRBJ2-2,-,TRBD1,CASSAHGQGTNTGELFF,TGTGCCAGTAGTGCCCACGGACAGGGGACGAACACCGGGGAGCTGTTTTTT
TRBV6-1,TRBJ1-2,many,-,CASRAPGHYGYTF,TGTGCCAGCAGGGCTCCCGGCCACTATGGCTACACCTTC
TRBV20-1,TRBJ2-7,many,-,CSARQRTSRLFYEQYF,TGCAGTGCTAGACAAAGAACTAGCAGACTATTTTACGAGCAGTACTTC
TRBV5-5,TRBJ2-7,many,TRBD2,CASSHWTSGRASYEQYF,TGTGCCAGCAGTCACTGGACTAGCGGGAGGGCTTCCTACGAGCAGTACTTC
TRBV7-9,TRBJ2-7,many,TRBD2,CASGAGVSTYEQYF,TGTGCCAGCGGGGCGGGAGTATCCACCTACGAGCAGTACTTC
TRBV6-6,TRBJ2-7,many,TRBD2,CASRYPSGRAYEQYF,TGTGCCAGCAGATACCCTAGCGGGAGGGCCTACGAGCAGTACTTC
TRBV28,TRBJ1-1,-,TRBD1,CASSYRGRRTEAFF,TGTGCCAGCAGTTACAGGGGGCGTCGGACTGAAGCTTTCTTT
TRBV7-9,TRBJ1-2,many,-,CASSLAGERTYGYTF,TGTGCCAGCAGCTTAGCCGGGGAGAGAACCTATGGCTACACCTTC
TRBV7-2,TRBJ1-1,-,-,CASSLQGWTEAFF,TGTGCCAGCAGCTTGCAAGGGTGGACTGAAGCTTTCTTT
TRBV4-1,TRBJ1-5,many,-,CASSLRDMGNQPQHF,TGCGCCAGCAGCCTCCGGGACATGGGCAATCAGCCCCAGCATTTT
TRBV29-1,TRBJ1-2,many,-,CSVGLSYGYTF,TGCAGCGTTGGCCTTAGCTATGGCTACACCTTC
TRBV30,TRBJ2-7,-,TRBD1,CAWGQGNYEQYF,TGTGCTTGGGGACAGGGGAACTACGAGCAGTACTTC
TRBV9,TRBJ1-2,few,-,CASSVGEGRPVGYTF,TGTGCCAGCAGCGTAGGGGAGGGGAGACCGGTCGGCTACACCTTC
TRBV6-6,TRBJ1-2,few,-,CASSEARAGDGYTF,TGTGCCAGCAGTGAAGCAAGGGCGGGCGATGGCTACACCTTC
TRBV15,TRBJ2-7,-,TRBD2,CATSRDPGRDYKQYF,TGTGCCACCAGCAGAGACCCCGGGAGGGACTACAAGCAGTACTTC
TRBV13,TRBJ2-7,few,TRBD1,CASSQGFRQGARSYEQYF,TGTGCCAGCAGCCAGGGTTTTAGACAGGGAGCAAGAAGCTACGAGCAGTACTTC
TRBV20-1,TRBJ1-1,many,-,CSANDHRLNTEAFF,TGCAGTGCTAACGATCACAGGTTGAACACTGAAGCTTTCTTT
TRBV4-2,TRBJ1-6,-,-,CASDPGIYNSPLHF,TGTGCCAGCGACCCGGGCATCTATAATTCACCCCTCCACTTT
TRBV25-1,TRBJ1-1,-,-,CASSAPDAGEAFF,TGTGCCAGCAGTGCTCCGGACGCGGGTGAAGCTTTCTTT
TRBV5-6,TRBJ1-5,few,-,CASSLARVRGNQPQHF,TGTGCCAGCAGCTTAGCCAGGGTACGGGGCAATCAGCCCCAGCATTTT
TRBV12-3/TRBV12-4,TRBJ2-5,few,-,CASSPGLGETQYF,TGTGCCAGCAGTCCCGGCCTCGGGGAGACCCAGTACTTC
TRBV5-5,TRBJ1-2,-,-,CASSFRSSSSGYGYTF,TGTGCCAGCAGCTTTCGATCCTCATCGTCGGGCTATGGCTACACCTTC
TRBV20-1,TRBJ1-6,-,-,CSAEAPPSPLHF,TGCAGTGCAGAGGCCCCCCCGAGCCCCCTCCACTTT
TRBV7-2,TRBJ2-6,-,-,CASSSAGDGANVLTF,TGTGCCAGCAGCTCGGCAGGGGATGGGGCCAACGTCCTGACTTTC
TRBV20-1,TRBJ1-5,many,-,CSAREGSLQGQPQHF,TGCAGTGCTAGGGAGGGGAGTCTACAGGGTCAGCCCCAGCATTTT
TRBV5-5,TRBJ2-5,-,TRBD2,CASSTLAGQETQYF,TGTGCCAGCAGCACCCTAGCGGGGCAAGAGACCCAGTACTTC
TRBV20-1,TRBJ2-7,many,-,CSARAGTVTYEQYF,TGCAGTGCTAGAGCCGGGACCGTCACCTACGAGCAGTACTTC
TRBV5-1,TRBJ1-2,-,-,CASSWWGDGYTF,TGTGCCAGCAGCTGGTGGGGGGATGGCTACACCTTC
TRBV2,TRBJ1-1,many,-,CASEAMNTEAFF,TGTGCCAGCGAAGCAATGAACACTGAAGCTTTCTTT
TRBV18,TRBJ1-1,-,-,CASSPRTTTYTEAFF,TGTGCCAGCTCACCCCGGACAACCACATACACTGAAGCTTTCTTT
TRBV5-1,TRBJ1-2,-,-,CASSLTAQGTYGYTF,TGCGCCAGCAGCCTGACGGCTCAGGGAACCTATGGCTACACCTTC
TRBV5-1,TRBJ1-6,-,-,CASSLIENSPLHF,TGCGCCAGCAGCTTGATTGAAAATTCACCCCTCCACTTT
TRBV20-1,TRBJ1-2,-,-,CSAREGGYGYTF,TGCAGTGCTAGAGAGGGGGGCTATGGCTACACCTTC
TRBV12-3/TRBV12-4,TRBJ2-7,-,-,CASSLVLTAKLYEQYF,TGTGCCAGCAGTTTAGTTCTAACAGCAAAACTCTACGAGCAGTACTTC
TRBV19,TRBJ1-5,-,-,CASSDGGDGNQPQHF,TGTGCCAGTAGTGACGGGGGCGATGGCAATCAGCCCCAGCATTTT
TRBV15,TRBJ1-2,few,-,CATREESYGYTF,TGTGCCACCAGGGAGGAGTCGTATGGCTACACCTTC
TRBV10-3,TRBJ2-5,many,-,CAARGSQETQYF,TGTGCCGCGCGCGGCTCTCAAGAGACCCAGTACTTC
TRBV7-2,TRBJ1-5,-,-,CASSTKRSNQPQHF,TGTGCCAGCAGCACAAAACGGAGCAATCAGCCCCAGCATTTT
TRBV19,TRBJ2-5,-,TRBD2,CASSVAAGFQETQYF,TGTGCCAGTAGTGTTGCAGCGGGGTTCCAAGAGACCCAGTACTTC
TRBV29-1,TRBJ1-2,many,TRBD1,CSVGTGALYGYTF,TGCAGCGTGGGGACAGGGGCCCTCTATGGCTACACCTTC
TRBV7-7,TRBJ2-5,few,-,CASSFGTGETQYF,TGTGCCAGCAGCTTTGGGACCGGAGAGACCCAGTACTTC
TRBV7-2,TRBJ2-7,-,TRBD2,CASSLLTSGRYEQYF,TGTGCCAGCAGCCTCCTGACTAGCGGGAGGTACGAGCAGTACTTC
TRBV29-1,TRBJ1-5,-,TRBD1,CSVGPEGAGYGYTSQPQHF,TGCAGCGTCGGACCTGAGGGGGCCGGCTATGGCTACACCTCTCAGCCCCAGCATTTT
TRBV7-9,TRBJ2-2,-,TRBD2,CASSAPLAGVYTGELFF,TGTGCCAGCAGCGCTCCACTAGCGGGAGTGTACACCGGGGAGCTGTTTTTT
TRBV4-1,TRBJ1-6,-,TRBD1,CASSQDGRGRWNSPLHF,TGCGCCAGCAGCCAAGACGGGAGGGGGCGATGGAATTCACCCCTCCACTTT
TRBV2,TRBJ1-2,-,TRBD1,CASRTGTGRELWLTF,TGTGCCAGCCGGACAGGGACGGGGAGGGAACTATGGCTGACCTTC
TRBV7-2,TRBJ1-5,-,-,CASSASRGFNQPQHF,TGTGCCAGCAGCGCATCCAGGGGCTTCAATCAGCCCCAGCATTTT
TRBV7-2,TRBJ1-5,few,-,CASSLDNGQPQHF,TGTGCCAGCAGCTTAGACAATGGTCAGCCCCAGCATTTT
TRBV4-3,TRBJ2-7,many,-,CASSQALRGEQYF,TGCGCCAGCAGCCAAGCCCTAAGGGGAGAGCAGTACTTC
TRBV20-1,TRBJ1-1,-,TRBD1,CSAIRDRVGRTEAFF,TGCAGTGCCATACGGGACAGGGTGGGTCGCACTGAAGCTTTCTTT
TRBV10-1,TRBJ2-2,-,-,CASRDGLTGELFF,TGCGCCAGCAGGGACGGACTCACCGGGGAGCTGTTTTTT
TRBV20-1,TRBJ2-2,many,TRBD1,CSARDLRQGTTGELFF,TGCAGTGCTAGAGATTTGCGACAGGGGACCACCGGGGAGCTGTTTTTT
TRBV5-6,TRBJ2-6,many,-,CASNLVTRSGANVLTF,TGTGCCAGCAACCTGGTTACGCGCTCTGGGGCCAACGTCCTGACTTTC